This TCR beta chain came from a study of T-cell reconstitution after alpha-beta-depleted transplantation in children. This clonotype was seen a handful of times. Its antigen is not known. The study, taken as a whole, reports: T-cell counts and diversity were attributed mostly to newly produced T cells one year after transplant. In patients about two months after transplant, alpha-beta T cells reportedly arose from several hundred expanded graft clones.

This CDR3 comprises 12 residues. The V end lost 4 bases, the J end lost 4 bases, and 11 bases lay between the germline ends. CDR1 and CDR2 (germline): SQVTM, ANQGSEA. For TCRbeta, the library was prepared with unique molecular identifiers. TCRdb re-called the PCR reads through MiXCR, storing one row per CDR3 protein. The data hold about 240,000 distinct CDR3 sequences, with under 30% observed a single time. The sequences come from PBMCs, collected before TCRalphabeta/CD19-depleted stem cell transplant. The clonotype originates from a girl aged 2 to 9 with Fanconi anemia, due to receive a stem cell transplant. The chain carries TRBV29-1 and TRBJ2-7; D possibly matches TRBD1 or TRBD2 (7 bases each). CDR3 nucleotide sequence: TGCAGCGTTGTCAGGGGGGGATACGAGCAGTACTTC. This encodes CSVVRGGYEQYF.